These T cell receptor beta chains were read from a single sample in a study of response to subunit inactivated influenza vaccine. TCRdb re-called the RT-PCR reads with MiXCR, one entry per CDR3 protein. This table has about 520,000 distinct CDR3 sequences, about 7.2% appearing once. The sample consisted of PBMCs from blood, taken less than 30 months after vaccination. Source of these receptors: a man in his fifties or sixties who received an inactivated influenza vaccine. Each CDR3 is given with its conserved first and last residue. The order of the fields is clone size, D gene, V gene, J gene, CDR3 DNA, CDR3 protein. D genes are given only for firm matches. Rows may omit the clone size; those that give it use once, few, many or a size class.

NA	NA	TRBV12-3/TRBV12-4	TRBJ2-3	TGTGCCAGCAGTTACCGGACAAACAGAGGGGGTCCAGATACGCAGTATTTT	CASSYRTNRGGPDTQYF
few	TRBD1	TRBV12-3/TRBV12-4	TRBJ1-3	TGTGCCAGCAGACTCTGGACAGGGGGCTTAAACACCATATATTTT	CASRLWTGGLNTIYF
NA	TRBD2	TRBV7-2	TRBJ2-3	TGTGCCAGCAGCTTAGAGGGCGGGAGTTGGACAGATACGCAGTATTTT	CASSLEGGSWTDTQYF
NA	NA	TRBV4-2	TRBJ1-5	TGTGCCAGCAGCCGAGAACGAAGGGGGTGGGGGAGCAGCAATCAGCCCCAGCATTTT	CASSRERRGWGSSNQPQHF
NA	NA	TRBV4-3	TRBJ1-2	TGCGCCAGCAGCCAAGATTCCTCCCTAGTGGGCTATGGCTACACCTTC	CASSQDSSLVGYGYTF
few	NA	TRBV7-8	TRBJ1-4	TGTGCCAGCAGCTTAGTTGGAGGATGGGGAGATGAAAAACTGTTTTTT	CASSLVGGWGDEKLFF
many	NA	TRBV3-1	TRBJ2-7	TGTGCCAGCAGCCCCGAGAGGTTAAGGGTCCACGAGCAGTACTTC	CASSPERLRVHEQYF
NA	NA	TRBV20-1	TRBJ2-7	TGCAGTGCTAGGAAGAGGGGGTACGAGCAGTACTTC	CSARKRGYEQYF
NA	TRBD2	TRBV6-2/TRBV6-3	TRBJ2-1	TGTGCCAGCAGTTACTCACCTAGCGGGAGTGCCCACAATGAGCAGTTCTTC	CASSYSPSGSAHNEQFF
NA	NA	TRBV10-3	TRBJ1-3	TGTGCCATCACGCCCCTACAGGGCTTCCTCTCTGGAAACACCATATATTTT	CAITPLQGFLSGNTIYF
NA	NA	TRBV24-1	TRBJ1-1	TGTGCCACCAGTAAAGGGTTGAACACTGAAGCTTTCTTT	CATSKGLNTEAFF
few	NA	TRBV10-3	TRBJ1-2	TGTGCCATCAGTGAGGCTGTTAACTATGGCTACACCTTC	CAISEAVNYGYTF
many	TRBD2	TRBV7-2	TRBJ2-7	TGTGCCAGCAGCCTCCAGGGACTACTGTCCTACGAGCAGTACTTC	CASSLQGLLSYEQYF
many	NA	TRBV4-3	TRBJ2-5	TGCGCCAGCAGCCAAGACAGGGAAGAGACCCAGTACTTC	CASSQDREETQYF
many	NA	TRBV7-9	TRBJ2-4	TGTGCCAGCAGCTTTACAGGGAGGGGAGCCAAAAACATTCAGTACTTC	CASSFTGRGAKNIQYF
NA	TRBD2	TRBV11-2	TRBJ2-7	TGTGCCAGCAGCTCTATTAGCGGGAGGCCACGGAGCGAGTACTTC	CASSSISGRPRSEYF
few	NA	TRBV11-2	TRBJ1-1	TGTGCCAGCAGCTTAGAATCGTGGGGCACTGAAGCTTTCTTT	CASSLESWGTEAFF
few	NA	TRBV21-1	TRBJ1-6	TGTGCCAGCAGCAAAGCGAGCTGCCAGAACTATAATTCACCCCTCCACTTT	CASSKASCQNYNSPLHF
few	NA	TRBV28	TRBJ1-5	TGTGCCAGCAGTTTTAACGCGCGGGGGGCCTATCAGCCCCAGCATTTT	CASSFNARGAYQPQHF
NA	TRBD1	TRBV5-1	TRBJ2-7	TGCGCCAGCAGCGAGGGACAGGGGGACTACGAGCAGTACTTC	CASSEGQGDYEQYF
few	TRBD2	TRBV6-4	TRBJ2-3	TGTGCCAGCAGTGACTCCCCCGGGACTAGTGGTTATACGCAGTATTTT	CASSDSPGTSGYTQYF
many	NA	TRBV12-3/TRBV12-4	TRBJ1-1	TGTGCCAGCAGTTATAAAACAGGGCTGGGCACTGAAGCTTTCTTT	CASSYKTGLGTEAFF